This T cell receptor (beta chain) was documented in a study of vaccination and CD4 T cells after COVID-19. The sample's treatment: approximately 9-day PBMC culture with coronavirus spike peptide pools or control peptides (ViraFEST assay). CD4+ T-cell collection from the unexposed donor predated the COVID-19 pandemic (2011-2018). Negative selection isolated the CD4+ T cells once the cells had been cultured for around 9 days. Germline V gene lookup returns CDR1 DFQATT and CDR2 SNEGSKA (reference sequence). The CDR3 is 11 amino acids. Trimming pared 3 bases from V and 6 bases from J, leaving 8 bases between. At the Johns Hopkins FTIC core, DNA taken from cultured CD4+ T cells was sequenced by way of the Oncomine TCR Beta short-read assay. Genomic DNA extraction was carried out from cultured CD4+ T cells. One entry per CDR3 protein results from TCRdb running MiXCR on the PCR reads. The sample records 5,500 to 8,000 distinct CDR3 sequences, around 50% being singletons.

Turning to this clonotype: The antigen is not known.

The J gene is TRBJ1-1, the V gene TRBV20-1; D is ambiguous. Sequencing was performed on CD4+ T cells from blood, cultured in vitro. The clonotype comes from a human donor in good health. The DNA for the CDR3 is TGCAGTGCTAGGAGGATTGCTGAAGCTTTCTTT. This sequence encodes CSARRIAEAFF.